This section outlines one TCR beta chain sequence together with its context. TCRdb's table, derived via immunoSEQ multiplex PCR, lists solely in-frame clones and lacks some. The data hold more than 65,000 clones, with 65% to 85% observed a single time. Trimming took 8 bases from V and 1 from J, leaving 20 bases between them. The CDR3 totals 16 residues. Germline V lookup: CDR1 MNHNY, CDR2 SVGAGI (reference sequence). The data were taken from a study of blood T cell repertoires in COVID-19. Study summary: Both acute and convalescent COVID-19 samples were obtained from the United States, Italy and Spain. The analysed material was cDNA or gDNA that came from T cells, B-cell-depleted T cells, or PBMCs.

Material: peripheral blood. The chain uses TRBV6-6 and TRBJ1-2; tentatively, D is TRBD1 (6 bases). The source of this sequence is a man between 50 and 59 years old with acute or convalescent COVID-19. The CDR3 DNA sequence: TGTGCCAGCTCCCCCCTGGGGGGGGCGAGTAACTATGGCTACACCTTC. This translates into CASSPLGGASNYGYTF.